This passage covers 19 T cell receptor beta chains from one sample sequenced in a study of T cell responses to AZD1222 COVID-19 vaccine. Data came from immunoSEQ multiplex PCR; TCRdb stores just in-frame clones and leaves some out. The sample yields about 150,000 clones, 80% to 90% seen once. The starting material was peripheral blood, obtained on day 0 of AZD1222 vaccination. The receptor source for this set is an adult in good health.

The V call is TRBV7-9, the J call TRBJ2-7; 7 bases map to TRBD1. Trimming at V came to 5 bases and at J to 1 base, leaving 8 bases not matched to a gene. Germline V gene lookup returns CDR1 SEHNR and CDR2 FQNEAQ (reference sequence). The CDR3 is 15 amino acids. The CDR3 is CASSAGTESSYEQYF. The DNA of the CDR3 is TGTGCCAGCAGCGCCGGGACAGAGTCTTCCTACGAGCAGTACTTC.

The chain uses TRBV9 and TRBJ2-1; 11 bases match TRBD2. The CDR3 covers 16 residues. Unmatched junction bases numbered 2, after V lost 1 base and J lost 2 bases. Germline CDR1 is SGDLS and CDR2 is YYNGEE. This CDR3 is CASSVPSGGTYNEQFF. DNA of the CDR3: TGTGCCAGCAGCGTACCTAGCGGGGGGACCTACAATGAGCAGTTCTTC.

This clone was found a few times. The chain employs TRBV5-4 and TRBJ1-1; perhaps TRBD1 as D (5 bases). V was cut by 1 base and J by 8 bases, with 12 bases left in between. Germline V gives CDR1 SGHNT, CDR2 YYREEE (reference sequence). CDR3 length equals 13 residues. CDR3 region: CASSLRGEREAFF. The DNA for the CDR3 is TGTGCCAGCAGCTTGCGGGGGGAGCGAGAAGCTTTCTTT.

This chain's CDR3 is CSASRSVQETQYF. CDR3 in DNA: TGCAGTGCTAGTAGGTCTGTCCAAGAGACCCAGTACTTC. The J gene is TRBJ2-5, the V gene TRBV20-1, with D hard to call. Per germline, CDR1 DFQATT and CDR2 SNEGSKA (reference sequence). This CDR3 region has 13 residues. Trimming removed 3 bases from V and 1 base from J, with 9 bases in between.

In its sample, this clone was seen once. The chain carries TRBV5-4 and TRBJ2-1; TRBD2 agrees at 12 bases. V lost 0 bases, J lost 7 bases, and 5 bases stayed unmatched. The CDR3 runs 16 residues. Germline loops: CDR1 SGHNT, CDR2 YYREEE (reference sequence). The CDR3 here is CASSLDLAGGVNEQFF. In nucleotides, the CDR3 is TGTGCCAGCAGCTTGGATCTAGCGGGGGGGGTAAATGAGCAGTTCTTC.

This chain links TRBV3-1 (or the pseudogene TRBV3-2) with TRBJ2-6, with D perhaps matching TRBD1 or TRBD2 (6 bases each). The CDR3 spans 14 residues. Germline V lookup: CDR1 LGHDT, CDR2 YNNKEL (reference sequence). The germline V and J ends were trimmed by 6 bases and 6 bases, with 12 bases remaining between them. The CDR3 DNA is TGTGCCAGCAGGGGGGGCTGGGAGGCCAACGTCCTGACTTTC. Encoded protein: CASRGGWEANVLTF.

The chain is built from TRBV6-5 and TRBJ1-4; weak D call: TRBD1 (6 bases). Germline loops: CDR1 MNHEY, CDR2 SVGAGI. The CDR3 extends over 13 amino acids. V was cut by 8 bases and J by 5 bases, with 12 bases left in between. DNA of the CDR3: TGTGCCAGCCAGAGACAGGAGAATGAAAAACTGTTTTTT. This translates into CASQRQENEKLFF.

This rearrangement joins TRBV7-9 to TRBJ2-2; possibly TRBD2 for D (5 bases). This CDR3 is 13 amino acids long. Trimming took 5 bases from V and 5 from J, leaving 9 bases between them. The germline V gene encodes CDR1 SEHNR and CDR2 FQNEAQ (reference sequence). The CDR3 protein is CASSPWETGELFF. DNA of the CDR3: TGTGCCAGCAGCCCTTGGGAGACCGGGGAGCTGTTTTTT.

The rearrangement uses TRBV6-5 and TRBJ2-7; unclear D gene. The germline gives CDR1 MNHEY, CDR2 SVGAGI. The CDR3 length is 13 residues. V was shortened by 3 bases and J by 2 bases, with 8 bases between the two germline ends. CDR3 in amino acids: CASSYGRPYEQYF. For the CDR3, the DNA is TGTGCCAGCAGTTATGGCAGACCCTACGAGCAGTACTTC.

The V gene is TRBV10-1, the J gene TRBJ2-7, with no clear D. Germline V gives CDR1 WNHNN, CDR2 SYGVQD (reference sequence). Between the trimmed V and J ends, which lost 0 bases and 6 bases, there was a span of 3 bases. The CDR3 runs to 11 residues. CDR3 residues: CASSESVEQYF. As DNA, the CDR3 is TGCGCCAGCAGTGAGTCGGTCGAGCAGTACTTC.

The V and J genes are TRBV10-3 and TRBJ2-5; D is unclear. The CDR3 contains 14 residues. Germline lookup yields CDR1 ENHRY and CDR2 SYGVKD. V was pared by 8 bases and J by 4 bases, with 17 bases between. CDR3: CAIRKEAFLETQYF. The CDR3 DNA reads TGTGCCATCCGTAAGGAAGCCTTCCTAGAGACCCAGTACTTC.

This clone was observed a single time. The chain couples TRBV3-1 (or the pseudogene TRBV3-2) to TRBJ1-2, with 9 bases fitting TRBD1. CDR1 is LGHDT and CDR2 is YNNKEL in the germline V gene (reference sequence). After removal of 2 bases from V and 7 bases from J, the junction contained 5 bases not matched to a gene. This CDR3 contains 14 residues. CDR3 bases: TGTGCCAGCAGCCAATGGGACAGGGAGATTGGCTACACCTTC. This sequence encodes CASSQWDREIGYTF.

This clone showed up just a few times. V usage is TRBV6-5 and J usage is TRBJ1-5; 7 bases are shared with TRBD1. CDR1 MNHEY and CDR2 SVGAGI come from the germline V gene. V dropped 8 bases and J dropped 0; count of bases not matched to a gene: 7. This CDR3 is built from 15 residues. The CDR3 is CASARDSNSNQPQHF. CDR3 in DNA: TGTGCCAGCGCCCGGGACAGTAATAGCAATCAGCCCCAGCATTTT.

The V and J genes are TRBV19 and TRBJ2-5, with D unclear. Deletions cut 5 bases from V and 0 bases from J, with 16 bases between. The germline gives CDR1 LNHDA, CDR2 SQIVND (reference sequence). The CDR3 runs 16 residues. In DNA, the CDR3 is TGTGCCAGTAGTGGAATCCCGGTCAGTTACCAAGAGACCCAGTACTTC. Translating gives CASSGIPVSYQETQYF.

The V gene is TRBV29-1, the J gene TRBJ2-7; D is unclear. The CDR3 runs 15 residues. Germline CDR1 is SQVTM and CDR2 is ANQGSEA. V was cut by 0 bases and J by 6 bases, with 18 bases left in between. The CDR3 region is CSVEDRGVSGGEQYF. CDR3 coding DNA: TGCAGCGTTGAAGACCGAGGAGTGAGTGGTGGCGAGCAGTACTTC.

This chain joins TRBV6-2 or TRBV6-3 and TRBJ2-7, with D possibly TRBD1 on 5 matching bases. Germline assignment: CDR1 MNHEY and CDR2 SVGEGT. V lost 2 bases, J lost 4 bases, and 15 bases lay in between. The CDR3 spans 15 residues. CDR3 sequence (DNA): TGTGCCAGCAGTTACCCCCAGGGAATCGAGTACGAGCAGTACTTC. Translation gives CASSYPQGIEYEQYF.

J is TRBJ1-6 and V is TRBV2; tentatively, D is TRBD1 (6 bases). CDR1 SNHLY and CDR2 FYNNEI come from the germline V gene. Trimming cost V 6 bases and J 11 bases, with 17 bases left between them. The CDR3 is 14 amino acids. DNA of the CDR3: TGTGCCAGCAGAGGTGGGACACTTAGTACACCCCTCCACTTT. This gives the protein CASRGGTLSTPLHF.

This rearrangement joins TRBV6-5 to TRBJ1-1; 7 nucleotides line up with TRBD1. The CDR3 runs to 12 residues. CDR1 is MNHEY and CDR2 is SVGAGI in the germline V gene. The junction had 6 bases not matched to a gene; V was cut back by 6 bases and J by 8 bases. CDR3 nucleotides: TGTGCCAGCAGCCACCAGGGGGGAGAAGCTTTCTTT. This gives the protein CASSHQGGEAFF.

This rearrangement joins TRBV19 to TRBJ2-1; tentatively, D is TRBD2 (5 bases). Germline values: CDR1 LNHDA, CDR2 SQIVND (reference sequence). The CDR3 extends over 15 amino acids. Trimming stripped 1 base from V and 0 bases from J, with 7 bases between. The CDR3 loop is CASSIAGSSYNEQFF. In nucleotides, the CDR3 is TGTGCCAGTAGTATAGCGGGGAGCTCCTACAATGAGCAGTTCTTC.